This entry features one TCR beta chain sequence. Its recognized antigen is unknown. Per-nucleotide qualities are absent, and no much larger clonotype sits a single base away. TCRbeta CDR3 regions were amplified from genomic DNA using the immunoSEQ Assay, a bias-controlled multiplex PCR. The original methods were these. The number of nucleated cells in each sample was estimated from the amplification of reference gene primers within the assay. Sequence reads were collapsed and filtered to measure the absolute abundance of every unique TCRbeta CDR3 rearrangement. For each sample, productive Simpson clonality was calculated by taking the square root of Simpson's diversity index across productive rearrangements. This is the immuneACCESS table as TCRdb keeps it, with only in-frame sequences that have V and J called. A part of the clones is gone; compared with another copy, unresolved V genes explain less than half, and the rest is unexplained. Clone size and V and J calls were adopted from that table, with D and trimming inferred from the DNA. This sample holds some 180,000 clones; 83% were observed only once. The ten largest clones take up roughly 2% of the sample.

The data belong to a study of blood T cell repertoires in COVID-19 (TCRdb year 2020). About the study as a whole: The collaborator samples originated in the United States, Italy and Spain and spanned the acute and convalescent phases of COVID-19. The prospective study material was composed of cDNA or gDNA derived from T cells, B-cell-depleted T cells, or PBMCs. Deeply sampled blood TCRbeta repertoires from subjects exposed to, actively infected with, or recovered from COVID-19 were included in the dataset. The repertoires were made available in a free public database intended to serve as a resource for research on the immune response to SARS-CoV-2. Samples came from the ongoing ImmuneRACE study (first 160 participants) plus 1,254 subjects from 6 global collaborators. Nearly every sample came with metadata listing a de-identified subject ID, COVID-19 status, age in years and sex. Where available, HLA class I and class II types were taken from metadata supplied by the sample provider and were not determined by assay-based typing. The paper's findings and limits, for the study overall: How much clinical and demographic metadata was included differed by source and by participant, and the metadata was provided uncurated.

Collaborating institutions collected whole blood in K2EDTA tubes following their own protocols. For TCRbeta analysis, collaborators shipped samples in one of three forms: frozen whole blood, isolated PBMCs, or DNA extracted from either of those sample types. The sample was peripheral blood. This sequence was found in a woman older than 75 with acute or convalescent COVID-19.

In nucleotides, the sequence is TGTGCCAGCAGTTACAATGGTCAGGTGGGGCTGTTTTTT. Translated, it gives CASSYNGQVGLFF. This chain joins TRBV6-5 to TRBJ2-2; confidence is insufficient to name the D gene. The germline V gene gives CDR1 as MNHEY and CDR2 as SVGAGI. The junction shows trimming of 2 bases on V and 13 bases on J, plus 14 bases between the germline ends. Taken from cysteine to phenylalanine, the CDR3 has 13 residues. CDR3 DNA is the only sequence kept; it has 39 bases, read in frame from the first base.